Each of the 9 T cell receptor beta chains below was sequenced from the same sample in a study of blood T cell repertoires in COVID-19. Clones were sequenced by immunoSEQ multiplex PCR, and TCRdb holds only the in-frame ones, with some missing. The sample holds 150,000 to 180,000 clones, around 84% seen once. Material: peripheral blood. Receptors originate from a woman aged 55-70 years with COVID-19, enrolled during active disease.

The chain recombines TRBV6-5 with TRBJ2-7, with D possibly matching TRBD1 (5 bases). The CDR3 is 14 residues long. Germline V gene lookup returns CDR1 MNHEY and CDR2 SVGAGI. The V end was cut by 0 bases, the J end by 4 bases, with 10 bases between. This chain's CDR3 is CASSYSKGAYEQYF. In DNA form, the CDR3 reads TGTGCCAGCAGTTACTCGAAAGGGGCGTACGAGCAGTACTTC.

This sequence joins TRBV2 and TRBJ2-2, with D maybe TRBD1 (6 bases). Germline-derived CDR1 and CDR2 are SNHLY and FYNNEI. V gave up 8 bases and J gave up 1 base, with 17 bases separating them. The CDR3 sequence is 16 residues long. This CDR3 is CASGPGLGGNTGELFF. CDR3 in DNA: TGTGCCAGCGGCCCAGGCTTAGGGGGGAACACCGGGGAGCTGTTTTTT.

This chain connects TRBV27 to TRBJ1-1; 8 nucleotides agree with TRBD1. Looked up from germline, CDR1 is MNHEY and CDR2 is SMNVEV (reference sequence). V lost 5 bases to trimming and J lost 1 base; unmatched junction nucleotides: 9. The CDR3 sequence is 16 residues long. The CDR3 nucleotides are TGTGCCAGCAGTCACCTCCCTGGACAGGGGAACACTGAAGCTTTCTTT. Its translation: CASSHLPGQGNTEAFF.

This clone was seen once. The V and J genes are TRBV25-1 and TRBJ1-4; 7 bases agree with TRBD1. The CDR3 runs 14 residues. With 3 bases clipped from V and 6 bases from J, the junction kept 4 bases outside the gene matches. Germline CDR1 reads MGHDK; CDR2 reads SYGVNS. The CDR3 coding sequence is TGTGCCAGCAGTGACGTACAGGGGTATGAAAAACTGTTTTTT. As protein: CASSDVQGYEKLFF.

The rearrangement links TRBV7-3 to TRBJ2-2; the match to TRBD2 covers 7 bases. Germline V CDR1 and CDR2: SGHTA, FQGTGA. V lost 5 bases and J lost 1; bases outside the gene matches: 4. The CDR3 runs 15 residues. For the CDR3, the DNA is TGTGCCAGCAGCCTCGGCGGGGGGAACACCGGGGAGCTGTTTTTT. Amino acid sequence: CASSLGGGNTGELFF.

In its sample, this clone was seen a few times. The rearrangement uses TRBV11-3 and TRBJ2-7; TRBD2 aligns across 9 bases. In germline, CDR1 is SGHNT, CDR2 YENEEA. The CDR3 totals 15 residues. The J segment lost 6 bases and the V segment lost 1 base, leaving 7 bases of the junction unmatched. The CDR3 DNA reads as TGTGCCAGCAGCTTAGGACGAGCGGGAGGCGCCGAGCAGTACTTC. Encoded protein: CASSLGRAGGAEQYF.

The V gene is TRBV30, the J gene TRBJ2-3, with 10 bases aligning to TRBD1. The junction had 5 bases not matched to a gene; V was cut back by 5 bases and J by 3 bases. The V gene's germline CDR1 is GTSNPN and CDR2 SVGIG (reference sequence). CDR3 length: 14 amino acids. The CDR3 DNA reads as TGTGCCTGGGCCGGGACAGGGGATACAGATACGCAGTATTTT. It encodes CAWAGTGDTDTQYF.

The chain carries TRBV7-9 and TRBJ2-3; the D is unclear. Trimming pared 4 bases from V and 4 bases from J, leaving 6 bases between. The CDR3 runs to 12 residues. CDR1 is SEHNR and CDR2 is FQNEAQ in the germline V gene (reference sequence). In DNA form, the CDR3 reads TGTGCCAGCAGCTCCGGGTCAGATACGCAGTATTTT. Its translation: CASSSGSDTQYF.

The chain carries TRBV2 and TRBJ1-1; D is perhaps TRBD1 (5 bases). This CDR3 spans 15 amino acids. Germline V gives CDR1 SNHLY, CDR2 FYNNEI. Trimming left V 3 bases short and J 6 bases short, with 17 bases between. Here the CDR3 reads CASSDGGLRFSEAFF. The DNA for the CDR3 is TGTGCCAGCAGTGATGGGGGACTGAGGTTCTCTGAAGCTTTCTTT.